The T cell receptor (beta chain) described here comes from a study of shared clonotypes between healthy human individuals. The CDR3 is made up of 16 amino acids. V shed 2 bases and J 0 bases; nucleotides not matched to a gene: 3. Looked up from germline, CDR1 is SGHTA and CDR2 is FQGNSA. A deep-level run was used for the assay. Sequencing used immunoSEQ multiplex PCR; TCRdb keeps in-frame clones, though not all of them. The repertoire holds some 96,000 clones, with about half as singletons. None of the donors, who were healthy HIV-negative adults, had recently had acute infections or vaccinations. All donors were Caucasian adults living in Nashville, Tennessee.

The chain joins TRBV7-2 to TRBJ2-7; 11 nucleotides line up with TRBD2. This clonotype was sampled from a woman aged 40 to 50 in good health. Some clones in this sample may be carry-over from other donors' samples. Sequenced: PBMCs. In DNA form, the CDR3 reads TGTGCCAGCAGCTTAACGGGACTAGCGGACTCCTACGAGCAGTACTTC. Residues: CASSLTGLADSYEQYF.